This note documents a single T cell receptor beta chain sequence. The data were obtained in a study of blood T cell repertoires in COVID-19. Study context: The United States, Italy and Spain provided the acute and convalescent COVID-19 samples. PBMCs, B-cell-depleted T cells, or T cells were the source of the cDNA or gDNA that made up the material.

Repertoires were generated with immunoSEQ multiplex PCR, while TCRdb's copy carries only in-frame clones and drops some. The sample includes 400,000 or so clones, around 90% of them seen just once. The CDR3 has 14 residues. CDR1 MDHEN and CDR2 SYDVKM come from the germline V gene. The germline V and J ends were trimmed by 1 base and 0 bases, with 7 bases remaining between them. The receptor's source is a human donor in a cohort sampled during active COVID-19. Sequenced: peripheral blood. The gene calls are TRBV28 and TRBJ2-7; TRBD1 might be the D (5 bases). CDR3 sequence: CASSLFQGSYEQYF. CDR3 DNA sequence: TGTGCCAGCAGTTTATTCCAGGGCTCCTACGAGCAGTACTTC.